Below, one T cell receptor (beta chain) is given with its context. Germline CDR1 is SNHLY and CDR2 is FYNNEI. The CDR3 extends over 14 amino acids. Trimming left V 1 base short and J 8 bases short, with 11 bases between. These data originate in a study of control samples from healthy donors and cancer patients. Libraries were prepared by immunoSEQ multiplex PCR; TCRdb keeps only in-frame clonotypes and omits some of them. The table has some 130,000 clones, about 95% seen once. The V gene is TRBV2, the J gene TRBJ1-4, with D uncertain. The receptor comes from a man aged 25-45 years in good health. Sequenced material: blood. The CDR3 loop reads CASSEVKGLEKLFF. The CDR3 DNA follows: TGTGCCAGCAGTGAAGTCAAAGGGTTGGAAAAACTGTTTTTT.